What follows are 32 T cell receptor beta chains derived from one specimen sequenced in a study of CD8+CD57+ T cells in acquired aplastic anemia. TCR beta VDJ and CDR3 profiles were obtained from a genomic DNA template. TCRdb processed the reads anew with MiXCR; each CDR3 protein has one entry. The table shows around 50,000 distinct CDR3 sequences, with about three quarters occurring only once. Sample: sorted CD4+, CD8+, or CD8+CD57+ T cells (not recorded which) from PBMCs. The receptor set was obtained from a human donor in good health, serving as a control.

This clonotype has more than one count but fewer than ten. The chain employs TRBV29-1 and TRBJ1-2; 7 bases align to TRBD1. With V trimmed by 4 bases and J by 5 bases, 7 bases remained unmatched. Germline assignment: CDR1 SQVTM and CDR2 ANQGSEA. CDR3 size: 13 residues. The CDR3 loop is CSVVAGGQYGYTF. In DNA form, the CDR3 reads TGCAGCGTTGTGGCAGGGGGTCAGTATGGCTACACCTTC.

The chain recombines TRBV13 with TRBJ1-2, with 8 bases matching TRBD1. The CDR3 runs 14 residues. CDR1 and CDR2 (germline): PRHDT, FYEKMQ (reference sequence). J was trimmed by 4 bases and V by 5 bases; bases with no gene match: 6. The CDR3 region is CASSVGQGGYGYTF. CDR3 nucleotide sequence: TGTGCCAGCAGCGTTGGACAGGGAGGCTATGGCTACACCTTC.

The chain combines TRBV12-3 or TRBV12-4 with TRBJ2-5; TRBD1 matches at 9 bases. The CDR3 covers 15 residues. After removal of 6 bases from V and 3 bases from J, the junction contained 8 bases not matched to a gene. CDR3 nucleotide sequence: TGTGCCAGCAGCTCGGGACAGGGACTGGAAGAGACCCAGTACTTC. Translating it yields CASSSGQGLEETQYF.

Details on this clonotype: This may stem from a read error, because a much larger clone lies one nucleotide away. This chain connects TRBV10-3 to TRBJ1-1; no reliable D call. CDR1 is ENHRY and CDR2 is SYGVKD in the germline V gene. This CDR3 region has 12 residues. Trimming took off 5 bases at V and 6 bases at J, with 10 bases between the two ends. CDR3 coding DNA: TGTGCCATCAGTTTATTAGGATCTGAAGCTTTCTTT. Translating it yields CAISLLGSEAFF.

The V call is TRBV10-2, the J call TRBJ1-6, with D hard to call. The ends were cut back, 0 bases at V and 8 bases at J, with 14 bases in the middle. CDR3 length equals 16 residues. Germline values: CDR1 WSHSY, CDR2 SAAADI. The CDR3: CASSESKGVRDSPLHF. The CDR3 DNA reads TGCGCCAGCAGTGAGTCGAAAGGCGTTCGTGATTCACCCCTCCACTTT.

The V call is TRBV7-6, the J call TRBJ1-6; tentative D call: TRBD1 (5 bases). This CDR3 is 15 amino acids long. V lost 4 bases to trimming and J lost 7 bases, with 14 bases between them. Germline values: CDR1 SGHVS, CDR2 FNYEAQ. As DNA, the CDR3 is TGTGCCAGCAGCTCCCTCACAGGAGCCAATTCACCCCTCCACTTT. Amino acids: CASSSLTGANSPLHF.

This clonotype appeared once. The chain couples TRBV25-1 to TRBJ2-7; D remains unclear. CDR1 is MGHDK, CDR2 SYGVNS, per germline. This CDR3 comprises 13 residues. The ends were cut back, 6 bases at V and 3 bases at J, with 12 bases in the middle. The CDR3, as DNA: TGTGCCAGCAGCTTGTCAGAAAACTACGAGCAGTACTTC. It is translated as CASSLSENYEQYF.

The rearrangement links TRBV9 to TRBJ2-5, with D unresolved. Germline V lookup: CDR1 SGDLS, CDR2 YYNGEE. The V end was cut by 10 bases, the J end by 5 bases, with 12 bases between. The CDR3 is 11 residues long. The CDR3 DNA sequence: TGTGCCGCTCACTCCGGGGAGACCCAGTACTTC. Translation gives CAAHSGETQYF.

J is TRBJ2-5 and V is TRBV20-1; possible D gene TRBD1, 6 bases. The germline CDR1 and CDR2 sequences are DFQATT and SNEGSKA (reference sequence). The V and J ends lost 0 bases and 5 bases respectively, with 19 bases between them. This CDR3 has 16 residues. CDR3 region: CSARDTQGGAGETQYF. The CDR3 DNA follows: TGCAGTGCTAGAGATACACAGGGTGGGGCAGGGGAGACCCAGTACTTC.

This chain uses TRBV2 with TRBJ1-4; 10 bases align to TRBD1. CDR1 is SNHLY, CDR2 FYNNEI, per germline. The CDR3 covers 14 residues. With V trimmed by 5 bases and J by 10 bases, 7 bases remained unmatched. The CDR3 DNA reads as TGTGCCAGCAGTCAGACAGGGGGCGGTGGAAAACTGTTTTTT. This gives the protein CASSQTGGGGKLFF.

This clonotype was seen many times. V usage is TRBV11-2 and J usage is TRBJ2-7, with D perhaps matching TRBD1 (7 bases). Germline V lookup: CDR1 SGHAT, CDR2 FQNNGV. The CDR3 covers 14 residues. Trimming stripped 4 bases from V and 2 bases from J, with 12 bases between. The CDR3 region is CASSSQGEAYEQYF. The DNA of the CDR3 is TGTGCCAGCAGCTCTCAGGGGGAGGCCTACGAGCAGTACTTC.

This clonotype was recorded only once. A read error may account for a junction end that differs from germline. The chain combines TRBV2 with TRBJ1-5, with D perhaps TRBD1 (6 bases). The CDR3 runs to 17 residues. Germline V CDR1 and CDR2: SNHLY, FYNNEI. CDR3 nucleotide sequence: TGTGCCAGCAGCCACCCGACAGGAGATGTGGACAATCAGCCTCAGCATTTT. It translates to CASSHPTGDVDNQPQHF.

This chain links TRBV7-9 with TRBJ1-2; D gene unclear. Germline V gene sequence: CDR1 SEHNR, CDR2 FQNEAQ (reference sequence). V lost 4 bases and J lost 3, with 6 bases in between. The CDR3 totals 12 residues. The CDR3 sequence: CASSSSDYGYTF. CDR3 coding DNA: TGTGCCAGCAGCTCCTCCGACTATGGCTACACCTTC.

The chain couples TRBV10-1 to TRBJ2-7, with TRBD1 as a possible D gene (5 bases). The germline gives CDR1 WNHNN, CDR2 SYGVQD (reference sequence). Deletions cut 2 bases from V and 7 bases from J, with 21 bases between. The CDR3 sequence is 16 residues long. The CDR3 sequence: CASSEATLTVPWEQYF. CDR3 in DNA: TGCGCCAGCAGTGAGGCGACCCTGACAGTTCCCTGGGAGCAGTACTTC.

The CDR3 region is CAREGQGNYEQYF. CDR3 nucleotide sequence: TGTGCCAGAGAGGGACAGGGGAACTACGAGCAGTACTTC. The V and J genes are TRBV10-3 and TRBJ2-7; 10 bases align to TRBD1. This CDR3 spans 13 amino acids. V was clipped by 10 bases and J by 3 bases; unmatched bases: 6. The V gene's germline CDR1 is ENHRY and CDR2 SYGVKD.

This rearrangement joins TRBV24-1 to TRBJ2-5, with D tentatively TRBD2 (5 bases). CDR3 length: 14 residues. The germline V and J ends were trimmed by 0 bases and 3 bases, with 7 bases remaining between them. The germline gives CDR1 KGHDR, CDR2 SFDVKD. The CDR3 region has the DNA TGTGCCACCAGTGATTTGGACGGGAAAGAGACCCAGTACTTC. It translates to CATSDLDGKETQYF.

This chain joins TRBV13 and TRBJ1-6; no reliable D call. V lost 7 bases to trimming and J lost 6 bases, with 16 bases between them. The germline V gene has CDR1 PRHDT and CDR2 FYEKMQ (reference sequence). The CDR3 is 15 residues long. The CDR3 DNA is TGTGCCAGCATCACAGAATCGTCCCTTAATTCACCCCTCCACTTT. This sequence encodes CASITESSLNSPLHF.

This chain uses TRBV19 with TRBJ2-3; no clear D gene. The CDR3 length is 14 residues. The ends were cut back, 3 bases at V and 6 bases at J, with 13 bases in the middle. Germline V CDR1 and CDR2: LNHDA, SQIVND (reference sequence). The CDR3 is CASSMPRTVDTQYF. CDR3 DNA sequence: TGTGCCAGTAGTATGCCCCGGACGGTGGATACGCAGTATTTT.

The chain recombines TRBV7-3 with TRBJ2-2; 14 bases align to TRBD2. The CDR3 runs 16 residues. From germline, CDR1 is SGHTA and CDR2 FQGTGA. Trimming cost V 5 bases and J 5 bases; bases outside gene matches: 4. The CDR3, as DNA: TGTGCCAGCAGCCGACTAGCGGGAGGGTGGACCGGGGAGCTGTTTTTT. Protein sequence: CASSRLAGGWTGELFF.

This chain uses TRBV28 with TRBJ2-7; 8 bases align to TRBD1. The ends lost 7 bases at V and 5 bases at J; junction bases unmatched: 4. CDR1 and CDR2 from the germline V gene are MDHEN and SYDVKM. The CDR3 contains 12 residues. The CDR3 loop is CASTVQGDEQYF. CDR3 in DNA: TGTGCCAGCACGGTACAGGGGGACGAGCAGTACTTC.

V and J are TRBV25-1 and TRBJ1-2; D gene ambiguous. Germline V gene lookup returns CDR1 MGHDK and CDR2 SYGVNS. Trimming removed 3 bases from V and 2 bases from J, with 10 bases in between. The length of the CDR3 is 14 residues. This CDR3 reads CASSDLGINYGYTF. The CDR3 bases are TGTGCCAGCAGTGATCTAGGAATAAACTATGGCTACACCTTC.

This clonotype was detected once. The rearrangement uses TRBV29-1 and TRBJ2-3; D not resolved. Germline-derived CDR1 and CDR2 are SQVTM and ANQGSEA. The CDR3 is made up of 10 amino acids. V lost 4 bases, J lost 6 bases, and 5 bases lay in between. The CDR3 DNA reads TGCAGCGTTGGAGGTGATACGCAGTATTTT. Translated: CSVGGDTQYF.

This clonotype was recorded many times. V is TRBV4-1 and J is TRBJ2-7, with TRBD2 matching 8 bases. Germline V CDR1 and CDR2: MGHRA, YSYEKL. There are 16 residues in the CDR3. The ends lost 0 bases at V and 2 bases at J; junction bases unmatched: 6. The CDR3 DNA is TGCGCCAGCAGCCAAGACCGGCGGGAGGCCCCCTACGAGCAGTACTTC. It encodes CASSQDRREAPYEQYF.

This clonotype was seen repeatedly, ten times or more. The chain combines TRBV6-4 with TRBJ2-1; D gene uncertain. The CDR3 covers 15 residues. V lost 0 bases and J lost 8, with 14 bases in between. The germline CDR1 and CDR2 sequences are MRHNA and SNTAGT. CDR3 nucleotide sequence: TGTGCCAGCAGTGACTCGATAGCCTCGTCTCATGAGCAGTTCTTC. It is translated as CASSDSIASSHEQFF.

In DNA form, the CDR3 reads TGCAGCGTTGCCGGCGTTTCGGCAGAGACCCAGTACTTC. Translated, it gives CSVAGVSAETQYF. V gene TRBV29-1 combines with J gene TRBJ2-5; D remains unclear. The CDR3 has 13 amino acids. V was clipped by 4 bases and J by 4 bases, with 13 bases between them. Germline lookup yields CDR1 SQVTM and CDR2 ANQGSEA. Full variable domain (missing parts from reference TRBV29-1 and TRBJ2-5): SAVISQKPSRDICQRGTSLTIQCQVDSQVTMMFWYRQQPGQSLTLIATANQGSEATYESGFVIDKFPISRPNLTFSTLTVSNMSPEDSSIYLCSVAGVSAETQYFGPGTRLLVL.

This clonotype was counted ten times or more. J is TRBJ2-3 and V is TRBV5-1, with D uncertain. The CDR3 totals 12 residues. V was shortened by 5 bases and J by 5 bases, with 9 bases between the two germline ends. Germline V lookup: CDR1 SGHRS, CDR2 YFSETQ. The CDR3 sequence: CASSLSGDTQYF. The CDR3 bases are TGCGCCAGCAGTCTGTCCGGAGATACGCAGTATTTT.

The chain uses TRBV2 and TRBJ1-2; D is unclear. V lost 5 bases and J 8 bases, leaving 18 bases between the germline ends. The CDR3 loop spans 14 amino acids. Germline V gene data show CDR1 as SNHLY and CDR2 as FYNNEI. The CDR3 coding sequence is TGTGCCAGCAGTCCCGAGAGTGGAAGCGGCGGCTACACCTTC. Translation: CASSPESGSGGYTF.

In nucleotides, the CDR3 is TGTGCCAGTAGTAGAGGACAGATAAATCAGCCCCAGCATTTT. It yields the protein CASSRGQINQPQHF. The V and J genes are TRBV19 and TRBJ1-5; D perhaps matches TRBD1 (6 bases). Germline CDR1 is LNHDA and CDR2 is SQIVND (reference sequence). The V gene lost 4 bases and the J gene lost 4 bases, with 11 bases spanning the gap. The CDR3 covers 14 residues. Filled out from reference TRBV19 and TRBJ1-5, the complete variable domain reads DGGITQSPKYLFRKEGQNVTLSCEQNLNHDAMYWYRQDPGQGLRLIYYSQIVNDFQKGDIAEGYSVSREKKESFPLTVTSAQKNPTAFYLCASSRGQINQPQHFGDGTRLSIL.

The chain is built from TRBV25-1 and TRBJ2-7; D is undetermined. The CDR3 totals 13 residues. Germline V gene sequence: CDR1 MGHDK, CDR2 SYGVNS. Trimming pared 1 base from V and 1 base from J, leaving 5 bases between. The CDR3 sequence is CASSEFGSYEQYF. The CDR3 DNA reads as TGTGCCAGCAGTGAATTCGGGTCCTACGAGCAGTACTTC.

The rearrangement joins TRBV15 to TRBJ2-1; the match to TRBD2 covers 10 bases. The germline CDR1 and CDR2 sequences are LNHNV and YYDKDF (reference sequence). The CDR3 totals 15 residues. V shed 4 bases, J shed 3 bases, and the junction held 3 bases outside the gene matches. The CDR3: CATSTAGGHYNEQFF. DNA of the CDR3: TGTGCCACCAGCACAGCGGGAGGGCACTACAATGAGCAGTTCTTC.

This chain links TRBV9 with TRBJ1-5; unclear D gene. Germline loops: CDR1 SGDLS, CDR2 YYNGEE. Trimming cost V 0 bases and J 6 bases, with 13 bases left between them. The CDR3 runs to 15 residues. CDR3 coding DNA: TGTGCCAGCAGCGTAGGAGGTGGAGAGGGTCAGCCCCAGCATTTT. Residues: CASSVGGGEGQPQHF.

V gene TRBV25-1 combines with J gene TRBJ2-1; 10 positions agree with TRBD2. Germline V gives CDR1 MGHDK, CDR2 SYGVNS. V was pared by 5 bases and J by 0 bases, with 4 bases of the junction left unmatched. The CDR3 is made up of 16 amino acids. CDR3 DNA: TGTGCCAGCAGTCCTAGCGGGAGTAGCTCCTACAATGAGCAGTTCTTC. This translates into CASSPSGSSSYNEQFF.